These 21 T cell receptor beta chains share one sample of origin, sequenced in a study of T cells in Graves' hyperthyroidism and ophthalmopathy (dated 2019 in TCRdb). The library relied on multiplex PCR. Sequencing took place on an Illumina HiSeq 2000. The TCR beta CDR3 regions were amplified from RNA transcripts. For the first round of RT-PCR on the TCR CDR3, the HTBI primer set was used together with the Qiagen OneStep RT-PCR kit. TCRdb reworked the public reads: Q25 trimming with fastp, MiXCR clone assembly, productive beta chains retained. Each CDR3 protein appears once, grouped with its most common genes and DNA. The sample table holds hundreds of thousands of distinct CDR3 sequences, of which about 15% were seen once. The ten largest clones take up about 4% of the sample. The material sequenced was blood. The receptors here all came from a middle-aged woman with Graves' ophthalmopathy.

V gene TRBV27 combines with J gene TRBJ2-6; D is ambiguous. The CDR3 covers 17 residues. V dropped 7 bases and J dropped 3 bases, with 19 bases sitting between them. Germline assignment: CDR1 MNHEY and CDR2 SMNVEV (reference sequence). The CDR3 sequence: CASTKLGSGGGANVLTF. The CDR3 DNA reads as TGTGCCAGCACCAAGTTAGGAAGTGGCGGTGGGGCCAACGTCCTGACTTTC.

This clonotype was observed a handful of times. This chain uses TRBV25-1 with TRBJ2-4; unclear D gene. The CDR3 has 13 amino acids. Trimming pared 2 bases from V and 11 bases from J, leaving 13 bases between. The germline V gene has CDR1 MGHDK and CDR2 SYGVNS. The CDR3, as DNA: TGTGCCAGCAGTGAAATGGGCGGCCGCGTTCAGTACTTC. Protein sequence: CASSEMGGRVQYF.

The chain joins TRBV6-2 or TRBV6-3 to TRBJ2-1; 13 positions agree with TRBD2. CDR3 length: 16 amino acids. J was trimmed by 2 bases and V by 5 bases; bases with no gene match: 3. The germline CDR1 and CDR2 sequences are MNHEY and SVGEGT. CDR3 sequence (DNA): TGTGCCAGCAGTCCCGGGACTAGCGGGACCTACAATGAGCAGTTCTTC. Residues: CASSPGTSGTYNEQFF.

Many counts were recorded for this clonotype. The V and J genes are TRBV19 and TRBJ1-1; D might be TRBD1 (6 bases). V was clipped by 7 bases and J by 4 bases, with 19 bases between them. The germline gives CDR1 LNHDA, CDR2 SQIVND (reference sequence). CDR3 length: 15 residues. The CDR3 region has the DNA TGTGCCAGTAAGGGGGGGGCGGGCAGCGGCACTGAAGCTTTCTTT. Protein: CASKGGAGSGTEAFF.

As concerns this clonotype: A read error is possible here, since a much larger clone lies one base away. The chain combines TRBV12-3 or TRBV12-4 with TRBJ1-3; D is possibly TRBD1 (5 bases). The ends were cut back, 2 bases at V and 2 bases at J, with 7 bases in the middle. The CDR3 contains 14 residues. CDR3 loop: CASSLWGPGNTIYF. DNA of the CDR3: TGTGCCAGCAGTTTATGGGGCCCTGGAAACACCATATATTTT.

Ten or more counts support this clonotype. The rearrangement uses TRBV30 and TRBJ2-5, with 11 nucleotides matching TRBD2. With 4 bases clipped from V and 2 bases from J, the junction kept 9 bases outside the gene matches. The CDR3 is made up of 16 amino acids. Germline loops: CDR1 GTSNPN, CDR2 SVGIG (reference sequence). CDR3 sequence (DNA): TGTGCCTGGAAGTGGGGGACTAGCGGACCTCAAGAGACCCAGTACTTC. It codes for CAWKWGTSGPQETQYF.

Many counts were recorded for this clonotype. The rearrangement uses TRBV28 and TRBJ2-7, with 9 nucleotides matching TRBD2. Losses at the gene ends were 4 bases for V and 5 bases for J; bases not matched to a gene: 9. Germline CDR1 MDHEN, CDR2 SYDVKM. The CDR3 is 15 amino acids. The CDR3 sequence is CASSSSGGRAHEQYF. The CDR3 bases are TGTGCCAGCAGTTCCTCGGGCGGGAGGGCTCACGAGCAGTACTTC.

The chain recombines TRBV11-2 with TRBJ2-7; 10 bases are shared with TRBD1. This CDR3 is 15 amino acids long. Per germline, CDR1 SGHAT and CDR2 FQNNGV. V was clipped by 7 bases and J by 3 bases; unmatched bases: 9. This CDR3 reads CASTPSTGGIYEQYF. The DNA of the CDR3 is TGTGCCAGCACCCCGTCGACAGGGGGCATCTACGAGCAGTACTTC.

The chain combines TRBV5-4 with TRBJ1-1; D unclear. CDR3 size: 14 residues. Trimming pared 0 bases from V and 6 bases from J, leaving 12 bases between. Germline CDR1 SGHNT, CDR2 YYREEE (reference sequence). CDR3 sequence reads: CASSLGGNGAEAFF. In DNA, the CDR3 is TGTGCCAGCAGCTTGGGGGGAAACGGTGCTGAAGCTTTCTTT. Variable domain in full (rest from reference TRBV5-4 and TRBJ1-1): ETGVTQSPTHLIKTRGQQVTLRCSSQSGHNTVSWYQQALGQGPQFIFQYYREEENGRGNFPPRFSGLQFPNYSSELNVNALELDDSALYLCASSLGGNGAEAFFGQGTRLTVV.

This clonotype was recorded at least ten times. V and J are TRBV6-2 or TRBV6-3 and TRBJ2-7; D unclear. This CDR3 has 16 residues. V was trimmed by 8 bases and J by 5 bases, leaving 25 bases between them. Germline V CDR1 and CDR2: MNHEY, SVGEGT. The CDR3 sequence: CASRNRLSIFLDEQYF. CDR3 bases: TGTGCCAGCCGAAATCGGCTCAGCATCTTTCTCGACGAGCAGTACTTC.

The J gene is TRBJ1-3, the V gene TRBV7-2; TRBD1 might be the D (5 bases). This CDR3 region has 14 residues. V dropped 3 bases and J dropped 2 bases, with 8 bases sitting between them. Germline CDR1 reads SGHTA; CDR2 reads FQGNSA. This chain's CDR3 is CASSFVGAGNTIYF. The CDR3 DNA follows: TGTGCCAGCAGCTTCGTGGGGGCTGGAAACACCATATATTTT.

This clonotype was counted ten times or more. For the CDR3, the DNA is TGTGCCAGCAGCCTCGCCGGGACTAATTACAATGAGCAGTTCTTC. The encoded protein is CASSLAGTNYNEQFF. The chain links TRBV11-1 to TRBJ2-1; 7 nucleotides line up with TRBD2. Germline V CDR1 and CDR2: SGHAT, FQDESV (reference sequence). The CDR3 is 15 residues long. With 5 bases clipped from V and 4 bases from J, the junction kept 8 bases outside the gene matches.

The table lists this clonotype with a count of one. This chain connects TRBV6-1 to TRBJ2-6; D is tentatively TRBD1 or TRBD2 (5 bases each). Trimming left V 7 bases short and J 1 base short, with 11 bases between. Germline CDR1 reads MNHNS; CDR2 reads SASEGT. The CDR3 is made up of 15 amino acids. The CDR3 DNA is TGTGCCAGCACCCGATGGGGGTCTGGGGCCAACGTCCTGACTTTC. Its translation is CASTRWGSGANVLTF.

The chain joins TRBV29-1 to TRBJ1-2; maybe TRBD1 (6 bases). CDR1 is SQVTM, CDR2 ANQGSEA, per germline. The CDR3 has 11 amino acids. The ends were cut back, 2 bases at V and 8 bases at J, with 9 bases in the middle. The CDR3 DNA reads TGCAGCGTTGAATCAGGGGTCGGCTACACCTTC. It codes for CSVESGVGYTF.

The V gene is TRBV7-9, the J gene TRBJ1-3; D gene uncertain. With 2 bases removed from V and 4 bases from J, the gap between germline ends came to 12 bases. Germline CDR1 and CDR2: SEHNR and FQNEAQ (reference sequence). The CDR3 loop spans 15 amino acids. The DNA of the CDR3 is TGTGCCAGCAGCTTAAGTTCCGGGCCCGGAAACACCATATATTTT. Its translation: CASSLSSGPGNTIYF. The full variable domain, in which reference TRBV7-9 and TRBJ1-3 provide the parts outside the CDR3, is DTGVSQNPRHKITKRGQNVTFRCDPISEHNRLYWYRQTLGQGPEFLTYFQNEAQLEKSRLLSDRFSAERPKGSFSTLEIQRTEQGDSAMYLCASSLSSGPGNTIYFGEGSWLTVV.

V usage is TRBV6-2 or TRBV6-3 and J usage is TRBJ1-2, with D maybe TRBD1 (6 bases). V lost 6 bases, J lost 4 bases, and 12 bases lay in between. This CDR3 contains 13 residues. Looked up from germline, CDR1 is MNHEY and CDR2 is SVGEGT. For the CDR3, the DNA is TGTGCCAGCAGCTGGACAGAGTTCTATGGCTACACCTTC. This sequence encodes CASSWTEFYGYTF.

A few counts support this clonotype. A read error may be the cause here, since a much bigger clone is one base away. This chain joins TRBV27 and TRBJ2-7, with unresolved D. Trimming cost V 3 bases and J 2 bases, with 5 bases left between them. The CDR3 spans 12 residues. Per the germline V gene, CDR1 is MNHEY and CDR2 is SMNVEV (reference sequence). Written as DNA, the CDR3 is TGTGCCAGCAGTTTTACCCCCTACGAGCAGTACTTC. It translates to CASSFTPYEQYF.

This clonotype was observed at least ten times. The genes are TRBV7-2 and TRBJ2-7; 9 bases map to TRBD1. Per germline, CDR1 SGHTA and CDR2 FQGNSA. The CDR3 extends over 15 amino acids. Trimming cost V 5 bases and J 2 bases; bases outside gene matches: 7. The CDR3 region is CASSLQGAKTYEQYF. In nucleotides, the CDR3 is TGTGCCAGCAGCCTACAGGGGGCCAAAACCTACGAGCAGTACTTC.

As DNA, the CDR3 is TGTGCCAGCAGCGCGCCGGCGGGGGAGCTGTTTTTT. This codes for CASSAPAGELFF. The chain carries TRBV7-2 and TRBJ2-2; D remains ambiguous. Germline V gene sequence: CDR1 SGHTA, CDR2 FQGNSA. V lost 5 bases and J lost 8, with 9 bases in between. This CDR3 comprises 12 residues. The variable domain in full, completed from reference TRBV7-2 and TRBJ2-2, reads GAGVSQSPSNKVTEKGKDVELRCDPISGHTALYWYRQSLGQGLEFLIYFQGNSAPDKSGLPSDRFSAERTGGSVSTLTIQRTQQEDSAVYLCASSAPAGELFFGEGSRLTVL.

This clonotype has at least ten counts. DNA for the CDR3: TGTGCCACCCGTCGCCTTGAGTCCATAGACGACGAGCAGTACTTC. It is translated as CATRRLESIDDEQYF. This chain links TRBV15 with TRBJ2-7; D is ambiguous. V was pared by 8 bases and J by 5 bases, with 22 bases between. The CDR3 runs 15 residues. CDR1 is LNHNV and CDR2 is YYDKDF in the germline V gene (reference sequence).

This clonotype was recorded at least ten times. The chain carries TRBV2 and TRBJ2-2; a possible D gene is TRBD1 (6 bases). V lost 7 bases and J lost 7, with 10 bases in between. Germline CDR1 reads SNHLY; CDR2 reads FYNNEI. The CDR3 covers 12 residues. The CDR3 reads CASKWGRGELFF. The CDR3 DNA follows: TGTGCCAGCAAGTGGGGGCGCGGGGAGCTGTTTTTT.